Below, 25 T cell receptor beta chains from the same sample are listed, as sequenced in a study of shared clonotypes between healthy human individuals. Generated by immunoSEQ multiplex PCR, the TCRdb table keeps only in-frame clones and is missing some. The sample holds 1.5 million to 1.9 million clones, approximately 98% seen once. The specimen was naive CD4+ T cells sorted from blood. Sample subset: CD45RA+ positively selected. These receptor sequences come from a man aged 30-40 years in good health.

This clone was picked up one time. The V and J genes are TRBV21-1 and TRBJ2-5; the D segment call TRBD2 is taken from the table without a DNA check. TRBV21-1 is a pseudogene. The CDR3 covers 15 residues. The CDR3 sequence: CASGCLGADNQTQYF. The DNA for the CDR3 is TGTGCCAGCGGCTGCCTGGGAGCTGATAATCAGACCCAGTACTTC.

The chain employs TRBV2 and TRBJ1-5, with D possibly TRBD1 on 5 matching bases. Trimming cost V 7 bases and J 6 bases, with 19 bases left between them. From germline, CDR1 is SNHLY and CDR2 FYNNEI. The CDR3 contains 15 residues. The CDR3 reads CASTSEGARSQPQHF. CDR3 coding DNA: TGTGCCAGCACCTCCGAAGGGGCGCGAAGTCAGCCCCAGCATTTT.

Details on this clone: Germline and junction disagree at one end, which may indicate a read error. The chain carries TRBV5-1 and TRBJ2-7, with a possible D match to TRBD1 (5 bases). CDR1 is SGHRS, CDR2 YFSETQ, per germline. The CDR3 is 15 residues long. The CDR3 nucleotides read TGCGCCAGCAGCATCACCCCTGGGGCTACCTACGAGCAGTGCTTC. Translated, it gives CASSITPGATYEQCF.

The chain is built from TRBV4-3 and TRBJ2-2; D remains ambiguous. V was cut by 0 bases and J by 7 bases, with 6 bases left in between. Germline CDR1 and CDR2: LGHNA and YSLEER. The CDR3 length is 13 residues. The CDR3 DNA reads TGCGCCAGCAGCCAAGATTTTAGCGGGGAGCTGTTTTTT. It is translated as CASSQDFSGELFF.

The chain carries TRBV28 and TRBJ1-2; no clear D gene. The CDR3 is 13 residues long. V was cut by 4 bases and J by 6 bases, with 12 bases left in between. CDR1 is MDHEN, CDR2 SYDVKM, per germline. CDR3 in DNA: TGTGCCAGCAGTTGGGGATTGGGCCATGGCTACACCTTC. Its protein product is CASSWGLGHGYTF.

As concerns this clone: Distinct nucleotide sequences in the sample also encode this CDR3. The V and J genes are TRBV19 and TRBJ2-4; 7 bases align to TRBD1. Trimming took 0 bases from V and 0 from J; bases not matched to a gene: 5. The length of the CDR3 is 17 residues. Germline V gene lookup returns CDR1 LNHDA and CDR2 SQIVND (reference sequence). The CDR3 protein is CASSIDRDRLAKNIQYF. CDR3 in DNA: TGTGCCAGTAGTATAGACCGGGACAGACTAGCCAAAAACATTCAGTACTTC.

The sample holds a few counts of this clone. The CDR3 protein is CANRDRVFNEQFF. Here the CDR3 DNA reads TGTGCCAACCGGGACAGGGTTTTCAATGAGCAGTTCTTC. The genes are TRBV27 and TRBJ2-1, with TRBD1 identical over 9 bases. Germline V CDR1 and CDR2: MNHEY, SMNVEV (reference sequence). The CDR3 has 13 amino acids. The ends lost 10 bases at V and 6 bases at J; junction bases unmatched: 7.

This CDR3 is CASSGKSSYNEQFF. In nucleotides, the CDR3 is TGTGCCAGCAGCGGAAAAAGCTCCTACAATGAGCAGTTCTTC. V usage is TRBV9 and J usage is TRBJ2-1; no clear D. From germline, CDR1 is SGDLS and CDR2 YYNGEE. The CDR3 runs 14 residues. Trimming stripped 3 bases from V and 0 bases from J, with 7 bases between.

The rearrangement uses TRBV27 and TRBJ2-2; no firm D call. The CDR3 is 15 residues long. Germline assignment: CDR1 MNHEY and CDR2 SMNVEV (reference sequence). V dropped 5 bases and J dropped 7 bases, with 17 bases sitting between them. CDR3 protein: CASSPIRPKYGELFF. The CDR3 nucleotides are TGTGCCAGCAGTCCGATCAGGCCGAAGTACGGGGAGCTGTTTTTT.

The rearrangement links TRBV2 to TRBJ1-1; possible D gene TRBD1, 5 bases. Germline loops: CDR1 SNHLY, CDR2 FYNNEI. This CDR3 is 14 amino acids long. Trimming removed 10 bases from V and 3 bases from J, with 18 bases in between. CDR3: CAITALGVDTEAFF. Written as DNA, the CDR3 is TGTGCCATCACAGCTTTAGGGGTAGACACTGAAGCTTTCTTT.

This clone has a single count. This chain connects TRBV5-5 to TRBJ1-1; maybe TRBD1 (6 bases). Looked up from germline, CDR1 is SGHKS and CDR2 is YYEKEE (reference sequence). CDR3 length: 11 amino acids. V was clipped by 2 bases and J by 8 bases, with 7 bases between them. The CDR3 DNA reads as TGTGCCAGCAGCTTCGGGACAGAAGCTTTCTTT. It translates to CASSFGTEAFF.

CDR3 loop: CASSEGGQPEKLFF. The CDR3, as DNA: TGTGCCAGCAGTGAAGGAGGTCAGCCAGAAAAACTGTTTTTT. The chain combines TRBV2 with TRBJ1-4; no clear D. This CDR3 spans 14 amino acids. Germline V gene data show CDR1 as SNHLY and CDR2 as FYNNEI. The germline V and J ends were trimmed by 1 base and 8 bases, with 11 bases remaining between them.

This chain connects TRBV28 to TRBJ1-4, with D possibly TRBD1 on 5 matching bases. The V and J ends lost 10 bases and 5 bases respectively, with 11 bases between them. This CDR3 has 12 amino acids. Germline-derived CDR1 and CDR2 are MDHEN and SYDVKM. The CDR3 sequence: CATRTSNEKLFF. The CDR3 region has the DNA TGTGCCACCAGGACATCGAATGAAAAACTGTTTTTT.

The chain links TRBV5-5 to TRBJ2-7, with D possibly TRBD2 on 5 matching bases. V dropped 4 bases and J dropped 5 bases, with 10 bases sitting between them. The V gene's germline CDR1 is SGHKS and CDR2 YYEKEE (reference sequence). CDR3 length: 12 residues. CDR3 sequence (DNA): TGTGCCAGCAGCCCCCGGGGTGACGAGCAGTACTTC. This sequence encodes CASSPRGDEQYF.

The chain employs TRBV12-5 and TRBJ2-3, with 8 bases fitting TRBD2. This CDR3 spans 17 amino acids. The J segment lost 2 bases and the V segment lost 1 base, leaving 8 bases of the junction unmatched. Germline lookup yields CDR1 LGHNT and CDR2 FRNRAP. For the CDR3, the DNA is TGTGCTAGTGGTTTGGGGATAGCGGGACCTTACACAGATACGCAGTATTTT. It yields the protein CASGLGIAGPYTDTQYF. Full variable domain (missing parts from reference TRBV12-5 and TRBJ2-3): DARVTQTPRHKVTEMGQEVTMRCQPILGHNTVFWYRQTMMQGLELLAYFRNRAPLDDSGMPKDRFSAEMPDATLATLKIQPSEPRDSAVYFCASGLGIAGPYTDTQYFGPGTRLTVL.

The chain couples TRBV4-1 to TRBJ2-3, with 7 bases that match TRBD2. J lost 1 base, V lost 4 bases, and 8 bases had no gene match. The germline gives CDR1 MGHRA, CDR2 YSYEKL. The CDR3 has 16 amino acids. The CDR3 DNA reads TGCGCCAGCAGCCCACATCGGGGGGAAGGCACAGATACGCAGTATTTT. This sequence encodes CASSPHRGEGTDTQYF.

The V gene is TRBV18, the J gene TRBJ2-2; 8 bases match TRBD1. This CDR3 comprises 16 residues. Germline V gene sequence: CDR1 KGHSH, CDR2 LQKENI. V trimming: 6 bases; J trimming: 4 bases; junction bases outside the gene matches: 10. The CDR3 DNA is TGTGCCAGCTCTCCCGCGAGGACAGGGTTCACCGGGGAGCTGTTTTTT. Translation gives CASSPARTGFTGELFF.

This chain joins TRBV5-6 and TRBJ2-2, with 7 bases identical to TRBD1. The J segment lost 9 bases and the V segment lost 3 bases, leaving 11 bases of the junction unmatched. Germline loops: CDR1 SGHDT, CDR2 YYEEEE. CDR3 length: 15 amino acids. This CDR3 reads CASSYWGTAYRELFF. In DNA form, the CDR3 reads TGTGCCAGCAGCTACTGGGGGACAGCTTATCGGGAGCTGTTTTTT.

The chain has TRBV14 and TRBJ2-2; D not certain. CDR1 and CDR2 from the germline V gene are SGHDN and FVKESK. The CDR3 is 14 amino acids. Deletions cut 3 bases from V and 0 bases from J, with 5 bases between. The CDR3 DNA sequence: TGTGCCAGCAGCCATCGGACGAACACCGGGGAGCTGTTTTTT. Its translation: CASSHRTNTGELFF.

This chain connects TRBV6-6 to TRBJ1-4, with D uncertain. The CDR3 extends over 12 amino acids. Germline lookup yields CDR1 MNHNY and CDR2 SVGAGI (reference sequence). Trimming pared 10 bases from V and 7 bases from J, leaving 13 bases between. CDR3 sequence (DNA): TGTGCCACCTCGGACTGGATTGAAAAACTGTTTTTT. Translation: CATSDWIEKLFF.

The chain employs TRBV6-5 and TRBJ1-2, with 10 bases matching TRBD1. The CDR3 contains 14 residues. Trimming took 5 bases from V and 8 from J; bases not matched to a gene: 8. Germline values: CDR1 MNHEY, CDR2 SVGAGI. The CDR3 bases are TGTGCCAGCAGTCTCGGACAGGGGGATTGGGGCTACACCTTC. Translated, it gives CASSLGQGDWGYTF.

The chain recombines TRBV28 with TRBJ1-1; D not resolved. Germline loops: CDR1 MDHEN, CDR2 SYDVKM. The CDR3 covers 14 residues. V was shortened by 5 bases and J by 1 base, with 11 bases between the two germline ends. CDR3 nucleotide sequence: TGTGCCAGCAGTCCGGCCCCTTGGAACACTGAAGCTTTCTTT. It is translated as CASSPAPWNTEAFF. The entire variable domain, with the rest obtained from reference TRBV28 and TRBJ1-1, is as follows: DVKVTQSSRYLVKRTGEKVFLECVQDMDHENMFWYRQDPGLGLRLIYFSYDVKMKEKGDIPEGYSVSREKKERFSLILESASTNQTSMYLCASSPAPWNTEAFFGQGTRLTVV.

The chain uses TRBV5-4 and TRBJ2-3; 9 bases agree with TRBD1. The J segment lost 5 bases and the V segment lost 2 bases, leaving 12 bases of the junction unmatched. The CDR3 runs to 17 residues. Germline V CDR1 and CDR2: SGHNT, YYREEE (reference sequence). The CDR3 DNA reads TGTGCCAGCAGCTTCGAAAAACAGGGGGCACTCGGAGATACGCAGTATTTT. Its translation is CASSFEKQGALGDTQYF.

The chain carries TRBV10-2 and TRBJ2-1, with 14 bases fitting TRBD2. The J segment lost 9 bases and the V segment lost 6 bases, leaving 7 bases of the junction unmatched. Germline values: CDR1 WSHSY, CDR2 SAAADI. The CDR3 runs 15 residues. The CDR3 DNA follows: TGCGCCAGCAGAAAGGGACTAGCGGGAGATGGTGAGCAGTTCTTC. It codes for CASRKGLAGDGEQFF.

The chain uses TRBV6-5 and TRBJ2-7; TRBD1 matches 10 bases. The CDR3 runs 14 residues. Germline values: CDR1 MNHEY, CDR2 SVGAGI. Trimming removed 2 bases from V and 4 bases from J; junction bases left unmatched: 2. The CDR3: CASSYVDRGYEQYF. As DNA, the CDR3 is TGTGCCAGCAGTTACGTGGACAGGGGGTACGAGCAGTACTTC.